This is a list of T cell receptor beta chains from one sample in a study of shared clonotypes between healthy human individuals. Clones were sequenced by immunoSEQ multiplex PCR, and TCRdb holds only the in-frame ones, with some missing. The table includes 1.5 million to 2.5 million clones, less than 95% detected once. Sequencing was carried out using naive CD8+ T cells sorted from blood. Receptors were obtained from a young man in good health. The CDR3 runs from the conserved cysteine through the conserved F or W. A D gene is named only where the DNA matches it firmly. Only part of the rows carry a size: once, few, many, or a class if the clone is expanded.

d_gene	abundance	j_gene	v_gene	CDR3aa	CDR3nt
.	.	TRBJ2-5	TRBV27	CASSLFFADSQETQYF	TGTGCCAGCAGTTTATTTTTCGCTGACAGCCAAGAGACCCAGTACTTC
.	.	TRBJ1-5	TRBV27	CASSPTDSNQPQHF	TGTGCCAGCAGCCCGACAGATAGCAATCAGCCCCAGCATTTT
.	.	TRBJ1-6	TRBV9	CASSVAGNNNSPLHF	TGTGCCAGCAGCGTAGCAGGGAATAATAATTCACCCCTCCACTTT
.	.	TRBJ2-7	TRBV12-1	CASSFPGLAGEGTYEQYF	TGTGCCAGCAGCTTCCCGGGACTAGCGGGAGAGGGGACCTACGAGCAGTACTTC
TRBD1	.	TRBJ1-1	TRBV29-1	CSVDRGWGNTEAFF	TGCAGCGTGGACAGGGGATGGGGGAACACTGAAGCTTTCTTT
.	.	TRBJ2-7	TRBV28	CASSSPLRSPYEQYF	TGTGCCAGCAGTTCGCCACTAAGATCTCCCTACGAGCAGTACTTC
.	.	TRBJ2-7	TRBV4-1	CASSQVLQGGYEQYF	TGCGCCAGCAGCCAAGTACTACAGGGTGGCTACGAGCAGTACTTC
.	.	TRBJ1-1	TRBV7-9	CASSPPGPLNTEAFF	TGTGCCAGCAGCCCCCCGGGGCCTCTGAACACTGAAGCTTTCTTT
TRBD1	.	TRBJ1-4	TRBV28	CATNRDREGEFEKLFF	TGTGCCACTAACCGGGACAGGGAGGGAGAATTTGAAAAACTGTTTTTT
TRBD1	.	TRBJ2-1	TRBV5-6	CASSLTSGGAMNEQFF	TGTGCCAGCAGCTTGACCTCAGGGGGCGCAATGAATGAGCAGTTCTTC
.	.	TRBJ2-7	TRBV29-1	CSVLDSSYEQYF	TGCAGCGTTCTGGACAGCTCCTACGAGCAGTACTTC
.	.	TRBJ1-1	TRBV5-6	CASIGGPTEAFF	TGTGCCAGCATCGGGGGCCCCACTGAAGCTTTCTTT
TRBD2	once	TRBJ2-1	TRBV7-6	CASSSDGGAQFF	TGTGCCAGCAGCAGTGACGGGGGGGCGCAGTTCTTC
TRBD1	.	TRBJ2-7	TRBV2	CASSAGTGAYEQYF	TGTGCCAGCAGCGCCGGGACAGGGGCTTACGAGCAGTACTTC
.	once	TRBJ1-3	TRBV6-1	CASSDGTFEGSGNTIYF	TGTGCCAGCAGTGACGGGACCTTCGAGGGTTCTGGAAACACCATATATTTT
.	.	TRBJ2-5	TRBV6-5	CASSYHRGSQETQYF	TGTGCCAGCAGTTACCATAGGGGTTCCCAAGAGACCCAGTACTTC
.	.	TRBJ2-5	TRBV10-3	CAISGQGGETQYF	TGTGCCATCAGTGGACAGGGAGGAGAGACCCAGTACTTC
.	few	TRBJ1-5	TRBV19	CAGGAEGNQPQHF	TGTGCCGGGGGCGCCGAGGGCAATCAGCCCCAGCATTTT
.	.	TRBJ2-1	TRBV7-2	CASSLGGGYEQFF	TGTGCCAGCAGCTTAGGGGGAGGCTATGAGCAGTTCTTC
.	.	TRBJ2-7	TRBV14	CASSRSGSPLYEQYF	TGTGCCAGCAGCCGGAGCGGGTCGCCTCTTTATGAGCAGTACTTC
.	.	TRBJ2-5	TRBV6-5	CASSRVTGTQETQYF	TGTGCCAGCAGCCGTGTGACAGGAACCCAAGAGACCCAGTACTTC
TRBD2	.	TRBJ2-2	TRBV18	CASSTDGLDWAANTGELFF	TGTGCCAGCTCAACTGATGGACTAGATTGGGCCGCGAACACCGGGGAGCTGTTTTTT
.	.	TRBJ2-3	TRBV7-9	CASSLVALDGITDTQYF	TGTGCCAGCAGCTTAGTTGCCCTGGACGGTATCACAGATACGCAGTATTTT
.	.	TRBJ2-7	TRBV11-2	CASSWAAHEQYF	TGTGCCAGCAGCTGGGCTGCCCACGAGCAGTACTTC
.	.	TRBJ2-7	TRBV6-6	CASSAGEGTYEQYF	TGTGCCAGCAGTGCTGGGGAAGGGACCTACGAGCAGTACTTC
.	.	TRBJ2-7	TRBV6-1	CASRVLGTGSYEQYF	TGTGCCAGCAGAGTCCTGGGTACGGGTTCCTACGAGCAGTACTTC
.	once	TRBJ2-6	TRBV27	CASGLGGANVLTF	TGTGCCAGCGGGTTGGGAGGGGCCAACGTCCTGACTTTC
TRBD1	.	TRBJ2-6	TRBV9	CASSGGSPGQTSGANVLTF	TGTGCCAGCAGCGGGGGGTCACCGGGACAGACCTCTGGGGCCAACGTCCTGACTTTC
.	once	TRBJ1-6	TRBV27	CASSDTTSSYNSPLHF	TGTGCCAGCAGCGACACAACTAGCTCCTATAATTCACCCCTCCACTTT
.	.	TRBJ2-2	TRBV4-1	CASSQQSRGEENTGELFF	TGCGCCAGCAGCCAACAATCCAGGGGAGAGGAGAACACCGGGGAGCTGTTTTTT
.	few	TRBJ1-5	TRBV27	CASSLMGVGGGQPQHF	TGTGCCAGCAGTCTTATGGGAGTTGGGGGTGGTCAGCCCCAGCATTTT
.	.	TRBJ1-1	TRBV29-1	CSVFGRTSSMNTEAFF	TGCAGCGTATTTGGCAGAACCTCCTCCATGAACACTGAAGCTTTCTTT
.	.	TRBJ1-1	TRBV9	CASSPDTEAFF	TGTGCCAGCAGCCCGGACACTGAAGCTTTCTTT
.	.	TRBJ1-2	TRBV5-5	CASSQEIPPDYGYTF	TGTGCCAGCAGCCAAGAAATTCCCCCCGACTATGGCTACACCTTC
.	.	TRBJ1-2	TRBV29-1	CSVGRDGVSYGYTF	TGCAGCGTCGGCCGGGACGGAGTATCCTATGGCTACACCTTC
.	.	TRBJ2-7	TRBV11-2	CASSLDRGRTYEQYF	TGTGCCAGCAGCTTAGATCGAGGACGGACCTACGAGCAGTACTTC
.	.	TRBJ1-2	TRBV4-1	CASSQRSGYGYTF	TGCGCCAGCAGCCAAAGATCGGGGTATGGCTACACCTTC
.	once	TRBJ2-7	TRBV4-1	CASSQGNVGSYEQYF	TGCGCCAGCAGCCAAGGGAATGTCGGCTCCTACGAGCAGTACTTC
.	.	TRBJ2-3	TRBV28	CASSGLGYSTDTQYF	TGTGCCAGCAGTGGCCTCGGATATAGCACAGATACGCAGTATTTT
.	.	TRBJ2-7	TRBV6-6	CASSYFGSGGYEQYF	TGTGCCAGCAGTTACTTCGGTAGCGGAGGCTACGAGCAGTACTTC
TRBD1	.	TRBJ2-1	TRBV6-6	CASVTGGSYNEQFF	TGTGCCAGCGTGACAGGGGGCTCCTACAATGAGCAGTTCTTC
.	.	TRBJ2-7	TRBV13	CASSLSGRSYEQYF	TGTGCCAGCAGCTTGAGCGGGCGATCCTACGAGCAGTACTTC
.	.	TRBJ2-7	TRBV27	CASSLSSGHEQYF	TGTGCCAGCAGTTTATCCTCGGGGCACGAGCAGTACTTC
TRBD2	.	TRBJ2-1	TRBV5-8	CASSPWEGAYNEQFF	TGTGCCAGCAGCCCCTGGGAGGGTGCCTACAATGAGCAGTTCTTC
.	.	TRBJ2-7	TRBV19	CASSIGGSGYEQYF	TGTGCCAGTAGTATAGGTGGGAGCGGCTACGAGCAGTACTTC
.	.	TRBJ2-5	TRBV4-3	CASSQDHGGEQETQYF	TGCGCCAGCAGCCAAGACCACGGCGGGGAGCAAGAGACCCAGTACTTC
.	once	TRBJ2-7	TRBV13	CASTQFGGRNEQYF	TGTGCCAGCACTCAGTTTGGGGGGAGGAACGAGCAGTACTTC
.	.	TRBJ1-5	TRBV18	CASSPPVLNNQPQHF	TGTGCCAGCTCACCACCCGTGTTGAACAATCAGCCCCAGCATTTT
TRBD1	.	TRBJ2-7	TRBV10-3	CAISEPRQGIYEQYF	TGTGCCATCAGTGAGCCCCGACAGGGGATTTACGAGCAGTACTTC